One and the same sample provided the 21 T cell receptor beta chains below, sequenced in a study of blood T cell repertoires in COVID-19. The assay was immunoSEQ multiplex PCR, and TCRdb's table has in-frame clones only and misses some. The sample lists some 290,000 clones, about 90% occurring once. Material: peripheral blood. The receptors were sampled from a woman aged 25 to 39 with COVID-19, enrolled during active disease.

There are a few counts of this clone. The gene calls are TRBV13 and TRBJ1-1; D unclear. Trimming cost V 4 bases and J 1 base, with 13 bases left between them. CDR3 length: 15 amino acids. Looked up from germline, CDR1 is PRHDT and CDR2 is FYEKMQ (reference sequence). CDR3 nucleotides: TGTGCCAGCAGCTCCCTCCGACGGGGGAACACTGAAGCTTTCTTT. Translating gives CASSSLRRGNTEAFF.

V usage is TRBV6-5 and J usage is TRBJ1-4, with D maybe TRBD1 (6 bases). V gave up 6 bases and J gave up 5 bases, with 10 bases separating them. The CDR3 is made up of 13 amino acids. Germline-derived CDR1 and CDR2 are MNHEY and SVGAGI. The CDR3 protein is CASRKGGNEKLFF. The CDR3 DNA follows: TGTGCCAGCAGAAAAGGGGGAAATGAAAAACTGTTTTTT.

This clone occurred once. The genes are TRBV7-6 and TRBJ2-1; 9 bases line up with TRBD1. Germline V lookup: CDR1 SGHVS, CDR2 FNYEAQ. The CDR3 totals 15 residues. V dropped 5 bases and J dropped 6; count of bases not matched to a gene: 8. This CDR3 is CASSRDRVFLNEQFF. The CDR3 nucleotides read TGTGCCAGCAGCCGGGACAGGGTCTTTCTCAATGAGCAGTTCTTC.

The chain combines TRBV24-1 with TRBJ2-7; D might be TRBD2 (6 bases). V lost 7 bases, J lost 4 bases, and 13 bases lay in between. Germline V lookup: CDR1 KGHDR, CDR2 SFDVKD. CDR3 length equals 13 residues. The CDR3 spells CATRRGRVYEQYF. The CDR3 region has the DNA TGTGCCACCAGGCGGGGCAGGGTGTACGAGCAGTACTTC.

The genes are TRBV28 and TRBJ1-2, with D possibly matching TRBD1 (5 bases). V was clipped by 6 bases and J by 5 bases, with 22 bases between them. This CDR3 comprises 16 residues. The germline CDR1 and CDR2 sequences are MDHEN and SYDVKM. CDR3 sequence (DNA): TGTGCCAGCAGGACGGGGGGACTCCCTGCGTTATATGGCTACACCTTC. It encodes CASRTGGLPALYGYTF.

The genes are TRBV24-1 and TRBJ1-2; 10 nucleotides line up with TRBD1. Germline V gives CDR1 KGHDR, CDR2 SFDVKD. The trim removed 4 bases at V and 3 bases at J, leaving 10 bases unmatched. CDR3 length: 17 amino acids. The CDR3 sequence is CATSDPLTGGLDYGYTF. CDR3 nucleotides: TGTGCCACCAGTGACCCCCTGACAGGGGGCTTAGACTATGGCTACACCTTC.

This chain joins TRBV6-2 or TRBV6-3 and TRBJ1-2, with 7 bases lining up with TRBD1. CDR1 MNHEY and CDR2 SVGEGT come from the germline V gene. V shed 6 bases, J shed 1 base, and the junction held 14 bases outside the gene matches. CDR3 length equals 17 residues. The DNA for the CDR3 is TGTGCCAGCAGCACCCGACAGGGTCAAAGCCGTAACTATGGCTACACCTTC. This sequence encodes CASSTRQGQSRNYGYTF.

This clone was recorded only once. V usage is TRBV7-9 and J usage is TRBJ2-2, with unresolved D. Trimming stripped 4 bases from V and 7 bases from J, with 10 bases between. The CDR3 is 13 residues long. CDR1 is SEHNR and CDR2 is FQNEAQ in the germline V gene (reference sequence). The CDR3: CASSSISYGELFF. In DNA, the CDR3 is TGTGCCAGCAGCTCTATTTCTTACGGGGAGCTGTTTTTT.

The rearrangement joins TRBV28 to TRBJ1-3, with no clear D. Germline V CDR1 and CDR2: MDHEN, SYDVKM. The CDR3 is 14 residues long. With 2 bases removed from V and 0 bases from J, the gap between germline ends came to 5 bases. Written as DNA, the CDR3 is TGTGCCAGCAGTTTAGTCAACTCTGGAAACACCATATATTTT. Encoded protein: CASSLVNSGNTIYF.

The chain has TRBV7-9 and TRBJ2-5; possibly TRBD2 for D (6 bases). With 8 bases removed from V and 7 bases from J, the gap between germline ends came to 20 bases. Germline V gene sequence: CDR1 SEHNR, CDR2 FQNEAQ (reference sequence). The CDR3 is made up of 14 amino acids. CDR3: CASDSLRRVGTQYF. The CDR3 DNA reads TGTGCCAGCGATTCTCTTAGGAGGGTTGGGACCCAGTACTTC.

The V call is TRBV6-4, the J call TRBJ2-7; unclear D gene. V was pared by 3 bases and J by 1 base, with 10 bases between. Per the germline V gene, CDR1 is MRHNA and CDR2 is SNTAGT. CDR3 length: 14 amino acids. CDR3 sequence reads: CASSESALSYEQYF. In nucleotides, the CDR3 is TGTGCCAGCAGTGAATCTGCACTTTCCTACGAGCAGTACTTC.

The CDR3 spells CASSTRTGPYGYTF. The CDR3 nucleotides are TGTGCCAGCAGCACAAGGACAGGTCCTTATGGCTACACCTTC. The V and J genes are TRBV5-4 and TRBJ1-2, with 7 positions matching TRBD1. CDR1 is SGHNT, CDR2 YYREEE, per germline (reference sequence). CDR3 size: 14 residues. The V and J ends lost 4 bases and 5 bases, in that order; junction bases with no gene match: 8.

The chain has TRBV6-7 and TRBJ2-7; D may be TRBD1 (6 bases). TRBV6-7 is flagged as an ORF with uncertain function. CDR3 size: 15 residues. V was shortened by 6 bases and J by 0 bases, with 15 bases between the two germline ends. The CDR3 DNA reads TGTGCCAGCAGCGCTGACAGGCCCCACTCCTACGAGCAGTACTTC. Its translation is CASSADRPHSYEQYF.

This clone was counted only a few times. The J gene is TRBJ2-5, the V gene TRBV7-9; D might be TRBD1 (6 bases). Per germline, CDR1 SEHNR and CDR2 FQNEAQ (reference sequence). This CDR3 comprises 13 residues. V was clipped by 1 base and J by 3 bases, with 6 bases between them. The CDR3 region has the DNA TGTGCCAGCAGCTTAGACAGGGAAGAGACCCAGTACTTC. Protein: CASSLDREETQYF.

This sequence joins TRBV6-1 and TRBJ1-1; D possibly corresponds to TRBD1 (5 bases). Trimming removed 1 base from V and 4 bases from J, with 10 bases in between. Germline loops: CDR1 MNHNS, CDR2 SASEGT. The CDR3 runs 14 residues. The CDR3 sequence: CASSEGGRSTEAFF. CDR3 DNA sequence: TGTGCCAGCAGTGAAGGGGGGAGGAGCACTGAAGCTTTCTTT.

The table lists this clone with a few counts. J is TRBJ2-7 and V is TRBV6-5, with D perhaps TRBD2 (6 bases). The V gene's germline CDR1 is MNHEY and CDR2 SVGAGI. This CDR3 is 13 amino acids long. V lost 5 bases to trimming and J lost 3 bases, with 11 bases between them. The CDR3 region is CASSPGLRYEQYF. Here the CDR3 DNA reads TGTGCCAGCAGTCCGGGACTCCGCTACGAGCAGTACTTC.

The genes are TRBV6-4 and TRBJ2-2; 10 nucleotides agree with TRBD2. J gave up 6 bases and V 5 bases, and 3 bases lay outside the gene matches. The CDR3 loop spans 14 amino acids. CDR1 and CDR2 from the germline V gene are MRHNA and SNTAGT. The CDR3 bases are TGTGCCAGCAGTAGACTAGCGGGTCCCGGGGAGCTGTTTTTT. This sequence encodes CASSRLAGPGELFF.

This chain uses TRBV20-1 with TRBJ2-7; 12 nucleotides line up with TRBD1. The CDR3 extends over 14 amino acids. V shed 3 bases and J 4 bases; nucleotides not matched to a gene: 4. Per germline, CDR1 DFQATT and CDR2 SNEGSKA (reference sequence). CDR3 loop: CSASRGQGAYEQYF. The CDR3, as DNA: TGCAGTGCTAGTCGGGGACAGGGGGCTTACGAGCAGTACTTC.

This rearrangement joins TRBV5-4 to TRBJ1-4; D remains ambiguous. The CDR3 is 15 amino acids. Germline CDR1 SGHNT, CDR2 YYREEE (reference sequence). The germline V and J ends were trimmed by 3 bases and 0 bases, with 9 bases remaining between them. CDR3: CASSSQQSTNEKLFF. Written as DNA, the CDR3 is TGTGCCAGCAGCTCCCAACAGTCAACTAATGAAAAACTGTTTTTT.

The V call is TRBV5-1, the J call TRBJ1-6; D not resolved. CDR3 length: 13 residues. V was pared by 4 bases and J by 8 bases, with 10 bases between. Germline V gene sequence: CDR1 SGHRS, CDR2 YFSETQ. The CDR3 spells CASSPGGYSPLHF. Here the CDR3 DNA reads TGCGCCAGCAGCCCGGGAGGTTATTCACCCCTCCACTTT. The variable domain in full, with the rest retrieved from reference TRBV5-1 and TRBJ1-6, is KAGVTQTPRYLIKTRGQQVTLSCSPISGHRSVSWYQQTPGQGLQFLFEYFSETQRNKGNFPGRFSGRQFSNSRSEMNVSTLELGDSALYLCASSPGGYSPLHFGNGTRLTVT.

The chain uses TRBV5-1 and TRBJ1-1; possible D gene TRBD1, 5 bases. The CDR3 spans 15 residues. The germline V gene has CDR1 SGHRS and CDR2 YFSETQ. Trimming removed 4 bases at V and 4 bases at J, with 17 bases between. The CDR3 DNA reads TGCGCCAGCAGCGAAGCCCTGGGGGGTAGCACTGAAGCTTTCTTT. This sequence encodes CASSEALGGSTEAFF. Together with reference TRBV5-1 and TRBJ1-1, the CDR3 gives the full variable domain: KAGVTQTPRYLIKTRGQQVTLSCSPISGHRSVSWYQQTPGQGLQFLFEYFSETQRNKGNFPGRFSGRQFSNSRSEMNVSTLELGDSALYLCASSEALGGSTEAFFGQGTRLTVV.